The 13 T cell receptor beta chains listed next were all sequenced from one sample in a study of shared clonotypes between healthy human individuals. Sequenced by immunoSEQ multiplex PCR; TCRdb stores in-frame clones only, minus some. Of more than 2 million clones in the sample, about 95% were seen once. The sequencing input was naive CD4+ T cells sorted from blood. This sample's subset: CD45RA+ positively selected. The receptors derive from a man aged 18 to 30 in good health.

This clone was detected only a few times. The rearrangement uses TRBV19 and TRBJ2-7; a possible D gene is TRBD1 (6 bases). Germline CDR1 is LNHDA and CDR2 is SQIVND (reference sequence). Trimming pared 7 bases from V and 3 bases from J, leaving 7 bases between. There are 11 residues in the CDR3. The CDR3 region has the DNA TGTGCCAGTAAAGGGGGCTACGAGCAGTACTTC. Its protein product is CASKGGYEQYF.

The chain combines TRBV29-1 with TRBJ2-7; D ambiguous. Trimming pared 7 bases from V and 1 base from J, leaving 8 bases between. The CDR3 contains 11 residues. CDR1 and CDR2 from the germline V gene are SQVTM and ANQGSEA. The CDR3 DNA sequence: TGCAGCGGTCAGGAGTCCTACGAGCAGTACTTC. It codes for CSGQESYEQYF.

The chain has TRBV11-1 and TRBJ2-6, with D unclear. Trimming left V 4 bases short and J 2 bases short, with 12 bases between. This CDR3 is 16 amino acids long. The germline V gene has CDR1 SGHAT and CDR2 FQDESV (reference sequence). For the CDR3, the DNA is TGTGCCAGCAGCTCCCCGCGAACAGCTGGGGCCAACGTCCTGACTTTC. This encodes CASSSPRTAGANVLTF.

This chain joins TRBV27 and TRBJ2-7, with D uncertain. The germline V and J ends were trimmed by 4 bases and 0 bases, with 16 bases remaining between them. Germline CDR1 MNHEY, CDR2 SMNVEV (reference sequence). The CDR3 length is 16 residues. As DNA, the CDR3 is TGTGCCAGCAGTTATACCCACAAGGTAAACTCCTACGAGCAGTACTTC. Translated, it gives CASSYTHKVNSYEQYF.

V usage is TRBV6-1 and J usage is TRBJ1-1, with 11 positions matching TRBD1. CDR1 and CDR2 (germline): MNHNS, SASEGT. The CDR3 is made up of 14 amino acids. Trimming took 3 bases from V and 9 from J; bases not matched to a gene: 6. In nucleotides, the CDR3 is TGTGCCAGCAGTGACTGGACAGGGGGCGGTAAAGCTTTCTTT. It translates to CASSDWTGGGKAFF.

V and J are TRBV7-2 and TRBJ1-5; weak D call: TRBD1 (5 bases). The CDR3 sequence is 15 residues long. V lost 4 bases to trimming and J lost 5 bases, with 15 bases between them. Germline V gives CDR1 SGHTA, CDR2 FQGNSA. The DNA of the CDR3 is TGTGCCAGCAGCTCCCCCTCTAGAGGGGATCAGCCCCAGCATTTT. Protein product: CASSSPSRGDQPQHF.

About this clone itself: The junction does not match germline at one end; this may be a read error. Other DNA variants within this sample encode the same CDR3. The chain recombines TRBV7-7 with TRBJ2-1; 8 nucleotides agree with TRBD2. The CDR3 sequence is 13 residues long. CDR1 is SSHAT, CDR2 FNYEAQ, per germline (reference sequence). The DNA of the CDR3 is TGTGCTAGCAGCTTAGAGCGGGGGAATGAGCAGTTCTTC. Translating it yields CASSLERGNEQFF. Using reference TRBV7-7 and TRBJ2-1 for the parts outside the CDR3, the full variable domain is GAGVSQSPRYKVTKRGQDVTLRCDPISSHATLYWYQQALGQGPEFLTYFNYEAQPDKSGLPSDRFSAERPEGSISTLTIQRTEQRDSAMYRCASSLERGNEQFFGPGTRLTVL.

The chain employs TRBV15 and TRBJ1-5; 8 bases fit TRBD1. Germline CDR1 and CDR2: LNHNV and YYDKDF (reference sequence). V shed 3 bases, J shed 3 bases, and the junction held 13 bases outside the gene matches. The CDR3 sequence is 18 residues long. The CDR3 reads CATSSGPWTGFNNQPQHF. CDR3 nucleotide sequence: TGTGCCACCAGCAGTGGACCCTGGACAGGGTTCAACAATCAGCCCCAGCATTTT.

The chain uses TRBV6-5 and TRBJ2-2; D uncertain. CDR1 MNHEY and CDR2 SVGAGI come from the germline V gene. Between the trimmed V and J ends, which lost 6 bases and 1 base, there was a span of 12 bases. CDR3 length: 15 amino acids. The chain's CDR3 is CASRRVYQNTGELFF. CDR3 DNA sequence: TGTGCCAGCAGGCGCGTTTACCAGAACACCGGGGAGCTGTTTTTT.

The chain links TRBV19 to TRBJ1-6; perhaps TRBD1 as D (5 bases). V was pared by 3 bases and J by 7 bases, with 10 bases between. The CDR3 is 14 residues long. Looked up from germline, CDR1 is LNHDA and CDR2 is SQIVND (reference sequence). The CDR3 region has the DNA TGTGCCAGTAGTATGGTGAAGGGGAATTCACCCCTCCACTTT. It translates to CASSMVKGNSPLHF.

The chain employs TRBV6-6 and TRBJ1-3, with D tentatively TRBD1 (5 bases). This CDR3 comprises 15 residues. V was cut by 5 bases and J by 6 bases, with 17 bases left in between. Per the germline V gene, CDR1 is MNHNY and CDR2 is SVGAGI (reference sequence). In DNA, the CDR3 is TGTGCCAGCAGTCGTGATCAGGGTGCGATAAACACCATATATTTT. It codes for CASSRDQGAINTIYF.

The gene calls are TRBV6-5 and TRBJ2-2; TRBD2 aligns across 7 bases. Germline V gives CDR1 MNHEY, CDR2 SVGAGI. V was pared by 2 bases and J by 5 bases, with 8 bases of the junction left unmatched. This CDR3 has 16 residues. CDR3: CASSYGEREQTGELFF. Here the CDR3 DNA reads TGTGCCAGCAGTTACGGGGAGCGGGAACAGACCGGGGAGCTGTTTTTT.

This rearrangement joins TRBV28 to TRBJ2-7; D is perhaps TRBD2 (6 bases). Germline CDR1 MDHEN, CDR2 SYDVKM. The CDR3 is 14 residues long. V dropped 6 bases and J dropped 7 bases, with 19 bases sitting between them. CDR3 sequence (DNA): TGTGCCAGCAGGTACGGGGGAAGTTCGGGGGAGCAGTACTTC. Translating it yields CASRYGGSSGEQYF.